This T cell receptor beta chain was captured by sequencing in a study of blood T cells in healthy people across ages. With a J-beta primer mix and a sample-barcoded 5' primer, a second PCR ran about 7 to 11 cycles. TCRdb analysed the 5' RACE reads with MiXCR anew, one entry per CDR3 protein. The repertoire includes some 920,000 distinct CDR3 sequences, 51% of them detected once, and over 20% sits in the top ten. The V end lost 4 bases, the J end lost 0 bases, and 21 bases lay between the germline ends. The CDR3 consists of 18 residues. Germline values: CDR1 DFQATT, CDR2 SNEGSKA (reference sequence). The TCR originated in a woman aged 60-70 years in good health. Sequenced material: blood. This chain links TRBV20-1 with TRBJ1-4; no definite D call. The CDR3: CSATTPGRRVTTNEKLFF. The CDR3 bases are TGCAGTGCTACCACACCCGGGCGACGGGTTACAACTAATGAAAAACTGTTTTTT.